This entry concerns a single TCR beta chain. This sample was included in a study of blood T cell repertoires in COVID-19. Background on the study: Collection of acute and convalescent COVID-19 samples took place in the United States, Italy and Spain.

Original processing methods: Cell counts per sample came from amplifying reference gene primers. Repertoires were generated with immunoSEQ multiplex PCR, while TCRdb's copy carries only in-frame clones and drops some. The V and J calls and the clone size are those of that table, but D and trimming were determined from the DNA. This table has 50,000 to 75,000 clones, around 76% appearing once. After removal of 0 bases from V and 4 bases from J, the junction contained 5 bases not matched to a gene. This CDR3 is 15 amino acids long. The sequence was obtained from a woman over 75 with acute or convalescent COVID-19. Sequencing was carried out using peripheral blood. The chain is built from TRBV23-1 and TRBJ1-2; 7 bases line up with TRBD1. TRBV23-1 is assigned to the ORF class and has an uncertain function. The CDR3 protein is CASSQSDRVTYGYTF. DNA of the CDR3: TGCGCCAGCAGTCAATCAGACAGGGTAACCTATGGCTACACCTTC.